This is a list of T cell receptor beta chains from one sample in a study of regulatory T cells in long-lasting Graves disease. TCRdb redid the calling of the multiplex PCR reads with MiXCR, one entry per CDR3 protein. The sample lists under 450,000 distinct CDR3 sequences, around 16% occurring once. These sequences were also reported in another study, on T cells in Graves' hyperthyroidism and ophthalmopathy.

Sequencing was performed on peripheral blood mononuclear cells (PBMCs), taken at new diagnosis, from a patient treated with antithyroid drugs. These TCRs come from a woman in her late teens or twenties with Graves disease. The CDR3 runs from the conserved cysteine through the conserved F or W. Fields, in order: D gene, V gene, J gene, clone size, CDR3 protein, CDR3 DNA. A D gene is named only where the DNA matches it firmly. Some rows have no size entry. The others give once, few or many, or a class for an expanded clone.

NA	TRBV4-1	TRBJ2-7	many	CASSQVAGKNYEQYF	TGCGCCAGCAGCCAAGTAGCAGGGAAGAACTACGAGCAGTACTTC
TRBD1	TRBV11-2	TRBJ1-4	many	CASSLSTGGSEKLFF	TGTGCCAGCAGCCTGTCGACAGGGGGATCTGAAAAACTGTTTTTT
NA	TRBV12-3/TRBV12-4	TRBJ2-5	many	CASSSLGGQVETQYF	TGTGCCAGCAGTTCTCTTGGGGGGCAGGTAGAGACCCAGTACTTC
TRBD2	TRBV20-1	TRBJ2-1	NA	CSARASGINEQFF	TGCAGTGCTAGGGCTAGCGGGATTAATGAGCAGTTCTTC
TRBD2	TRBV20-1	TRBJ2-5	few	CSAPSGRARTDKTQYF	TGCAGTGCTCCTAGCGGGAGGGCGAGAACCGACAAGACCCAGTACTTC
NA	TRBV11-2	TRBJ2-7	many	CASSRGLSYEQYF	TGTGCCAGCAGCCGGGGGCTCTCCTACGAGCAGTACTTC
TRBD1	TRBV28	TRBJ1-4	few	CASSLGTAATNEKLFF	TGTGCCAGCAGTTTGGGGACAGCTGCAACTAATGAAAAACTGTTTTTT
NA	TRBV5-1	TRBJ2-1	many	CASSLDLAANEQFF	TGCGCCAGCAGCTTGGACCTAGCCGCCAATGAGCAGTTCTTC
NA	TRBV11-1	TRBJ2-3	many	CASSLGATGGDTQYF	TGTGCCAGCAGCTTAGGGGCCACAGGCGGAGATACGCAGTATTTT
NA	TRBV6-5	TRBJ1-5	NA	CASSYSSGSQPQHF	TGTGCCAGCAGTTACTCTTCCGGGTCCCAGCCCCAGCATTTT
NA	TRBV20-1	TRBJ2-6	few	CSATEATGANVLTF	TGCAGTGCTACTGAGGCAACTGGGGCCAACGTCCTGACTTTC
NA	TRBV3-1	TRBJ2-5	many	CASSQKRADPQETQYF	TGTGCCAGCAGCCAAAAGAGAGCGGACCCCCAAGAGACCCAGTACTTC
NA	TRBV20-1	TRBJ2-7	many	CSAREAEVGEQYF	TGCAGTGCTAGAGAAGCAGAAGTTGGGGAGCAGTACTTC
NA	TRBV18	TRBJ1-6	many	CASSPIGPPIESPLHF	TGTGCCAGCTCACCAATCGGGCCTCCCATTGAGTCACCCCTCCACTTT
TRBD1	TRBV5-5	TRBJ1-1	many	CASSSQGASRNTEAFF	TGTGCCAGCAGCTCTCAGGGGGCATCTAGGAACACTGAAGCTTTCTTT
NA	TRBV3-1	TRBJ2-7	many	CASSQSFVGEQYF	TGTGCCAGCAGCCAAAGTTTTGTGGGCGAGCAGTACTTC
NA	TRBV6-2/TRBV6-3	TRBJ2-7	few	CASGGPSSYGQYF	TGTGCCAGCGGGGGGCCTAGCTCCTACGGGCAGTACTTC
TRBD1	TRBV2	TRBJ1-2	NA	CASSPGQGPNYGYTF	TGTGCCAGCAGTCCGGGACAGGGACCTAACTATGGCTACACCTTC
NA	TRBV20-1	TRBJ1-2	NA	CSAPKSGQGGYGYTF	TGCAGTGCCCCTAAGAGTGGCCAGGGCGGCTATGGCTACACCTTC
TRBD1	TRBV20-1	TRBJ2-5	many	CSAKIIPGQGAGTQYF	TGCAGTGCGAAAATCATCCCGGGACAGGGGGCTGGGACCCAGTACTTC
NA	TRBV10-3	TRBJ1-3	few	CAIRRDISGNTIYF	TGTGCCATCCGCCGGGACATATCTGGAAACACCATATATTTT
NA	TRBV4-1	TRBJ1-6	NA	CASSQVWRGLSPLHF	TGCGCCAGCAGCCAAGTGTGGAGGGGCCTTTCACCCCTCCACTTT
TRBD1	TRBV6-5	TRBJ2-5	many	CASSSPFRQGRTQYF	TGTGCCAGCAGTTCCCCGTTCCGACAGGGGAGGACCCAGTACTTC
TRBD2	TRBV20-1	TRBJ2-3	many	CSARSPSSGSDTQYF	TGCAGTGCTAGGAGCCCGTCTAGCGGCTCAGATACGCAGTATTTT
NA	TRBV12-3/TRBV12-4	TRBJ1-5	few	CASSFRSVASQPQHF	TGTGCCAGCAGTTTTAGGTCTGTGGCTTCTCAGCCCCAGCATTTT
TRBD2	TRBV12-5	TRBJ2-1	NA	CASGPGLATYNEQFF	TGTGCTAGTGGTCCCGGACTAGCCACCTACAATGAGCAGTTCTTC
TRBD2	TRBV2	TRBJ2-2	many	CASRLSSGGAKTGELFF	TGTGCCAGCAGGCTATCTAGCGGGGGGGCCAAAACCGGGGAGCTGTTTTTT
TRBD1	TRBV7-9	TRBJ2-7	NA	CAGSLDLDRGPYEQYF	TGTGCCGGCAGCTTAGACTTGGACAGGGGGCCATACGAGCAGTACTTC
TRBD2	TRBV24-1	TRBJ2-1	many	CATSDIGRTSGRNEQFF	TGTGCCACCAGTGATATAGGGAGGACTAGCGGGAGAAATGAGCAGTTCTTC
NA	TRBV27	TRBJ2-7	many	CASSNFYEQYF	TGTGCCAGCAGTAATTTCTACGAGCAGTACTTC
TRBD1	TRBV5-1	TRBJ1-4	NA	CASSWGTGDNEKLFF	TGCGCCAGCAGCTGGGGGACAGGCGATAATGAAAAACTGTTTTTT
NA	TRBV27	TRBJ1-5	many	CASSFRASGHSNQPQHF	TGTGCCAGCAGTTTCAGGGCCTCCGGGCATAGCAATCAGCCCCAGCATTTT
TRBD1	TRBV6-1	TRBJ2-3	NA	CASSALGTVFTDTQYF	TGTGCCAGCAGTGCCCTTGGGACAGTTTTCACAGATACGCAGTATTTT
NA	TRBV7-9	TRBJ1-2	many	CASSPQTGSYGYTF	TGTGCCAGCAGCCCCCAGACAGGATCCTATGGCTACACCTTC
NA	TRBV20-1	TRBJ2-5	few	CSASTLGLGETQYF	TGCAGTGCCAGCACACTAGGGCTCGGGGAGACCCAGTACTTC
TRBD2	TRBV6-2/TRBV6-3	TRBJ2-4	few	CASSEYVAGDLLAKNIQYF	TGTGCCAGCAGTGAATATGTAGCGGGGGACCTTCTAGCCAAAAACATTCAGTACTTC
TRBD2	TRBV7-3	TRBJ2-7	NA	CASSSQGRAGGHEQYF	TGTGCCAGCAGCTCCCAGGGGCGAGCGGGGGGGCACGAGCAGTACTTC